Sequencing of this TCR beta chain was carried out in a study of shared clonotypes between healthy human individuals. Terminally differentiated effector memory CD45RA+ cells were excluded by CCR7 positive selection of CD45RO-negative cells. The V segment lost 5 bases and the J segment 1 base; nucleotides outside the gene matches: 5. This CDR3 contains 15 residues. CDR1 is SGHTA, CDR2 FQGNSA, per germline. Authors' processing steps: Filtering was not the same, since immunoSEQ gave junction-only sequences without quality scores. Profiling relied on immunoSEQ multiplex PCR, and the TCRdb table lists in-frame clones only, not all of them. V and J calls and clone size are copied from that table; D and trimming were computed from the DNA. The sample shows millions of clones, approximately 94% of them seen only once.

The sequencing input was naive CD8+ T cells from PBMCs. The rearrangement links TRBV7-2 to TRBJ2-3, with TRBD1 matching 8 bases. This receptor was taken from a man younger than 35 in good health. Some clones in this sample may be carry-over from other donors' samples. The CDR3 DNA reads TGTGCCAGCAGCCTCCTGACAGGGGGCACAGATACGCAGTATTTT. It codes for CASSLLTGGTDTQYF.